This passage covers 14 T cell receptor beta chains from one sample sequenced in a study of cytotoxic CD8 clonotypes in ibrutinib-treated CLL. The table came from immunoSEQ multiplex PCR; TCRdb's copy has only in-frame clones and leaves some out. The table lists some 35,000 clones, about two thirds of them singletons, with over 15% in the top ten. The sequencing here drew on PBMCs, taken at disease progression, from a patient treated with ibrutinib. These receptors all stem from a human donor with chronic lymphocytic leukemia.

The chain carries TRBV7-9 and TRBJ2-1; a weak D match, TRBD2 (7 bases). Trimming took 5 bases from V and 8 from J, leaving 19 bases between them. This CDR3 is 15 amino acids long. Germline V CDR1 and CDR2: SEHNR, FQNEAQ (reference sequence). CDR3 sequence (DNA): TGTGCCAGCAGCCAGGCGGCGGGGGCGGTCGATGAGCAGTTCTTC. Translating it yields CASSQAAGAVDEQFF.

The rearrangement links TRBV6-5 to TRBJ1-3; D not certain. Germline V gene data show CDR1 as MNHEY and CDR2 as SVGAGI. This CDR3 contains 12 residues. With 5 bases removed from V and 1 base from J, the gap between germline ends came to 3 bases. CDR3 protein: CASSNSGNTIYF. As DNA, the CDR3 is TGTGCCAGCAGTAATTCTGGAAACACCATATATTTT.

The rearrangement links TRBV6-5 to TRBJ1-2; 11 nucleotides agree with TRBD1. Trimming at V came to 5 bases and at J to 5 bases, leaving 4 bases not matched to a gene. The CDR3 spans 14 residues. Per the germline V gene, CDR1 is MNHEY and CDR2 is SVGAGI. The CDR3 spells CASSQGTGGYGYTF. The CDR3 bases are TGTGCCAGCAGTCAAGGGACAGGGGGATATGGCTACACCTTC.

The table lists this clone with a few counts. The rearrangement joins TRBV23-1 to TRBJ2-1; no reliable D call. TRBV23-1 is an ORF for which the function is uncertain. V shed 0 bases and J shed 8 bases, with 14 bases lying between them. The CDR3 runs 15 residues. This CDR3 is CASSQSRTPEDEQFF. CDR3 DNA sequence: TGCGCCAGCAGTCAATCACGGACCCCCGAGGATGAGCAGTTCTTC.

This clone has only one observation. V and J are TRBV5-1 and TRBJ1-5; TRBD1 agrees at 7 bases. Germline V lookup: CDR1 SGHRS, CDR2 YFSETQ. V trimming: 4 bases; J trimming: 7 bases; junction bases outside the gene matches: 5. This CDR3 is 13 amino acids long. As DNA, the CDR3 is TGCGCCAGCAGCGGGACAGTGGGACAGCCCCAGCATTTT. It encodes CASSGTVGQPQHF.

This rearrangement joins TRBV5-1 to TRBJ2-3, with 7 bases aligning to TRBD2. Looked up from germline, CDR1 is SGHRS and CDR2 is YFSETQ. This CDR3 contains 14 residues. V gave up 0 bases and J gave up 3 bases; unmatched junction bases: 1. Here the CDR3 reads CASSLGEGTDTQYF. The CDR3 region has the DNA TGCGCCAGCAGCTTGGGGGAGGGGACAGATACGCAGTATTTT.

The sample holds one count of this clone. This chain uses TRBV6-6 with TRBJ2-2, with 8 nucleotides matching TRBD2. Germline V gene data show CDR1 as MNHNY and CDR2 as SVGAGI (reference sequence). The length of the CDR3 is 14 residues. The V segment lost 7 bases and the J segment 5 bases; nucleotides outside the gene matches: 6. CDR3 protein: CASTPRGGTGELFF. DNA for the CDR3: TGTGCCAGCACCCCACGGGGGGGAACCGGGGAGCTGTTTTTT.

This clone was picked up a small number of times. This CDR3 is CASSPVGTGGMDTQYF. The CDR3 coding sequence is TGCGCCAGCAGCCCGGTCGGGACAGGGGGCATGGATACGCAGTATTTT. The rearrangement joins TRBV5-1 to TRBJ2-3; 12 bases align to TRBD1. CDR3 length: 16 amino acids. Losses at the gene ends were 4 bases for V and 6 bases for J; bases not matched to a gene: 9. CDR1 and CDR2 from the germline V gene are SGHRS and YFSETQ.

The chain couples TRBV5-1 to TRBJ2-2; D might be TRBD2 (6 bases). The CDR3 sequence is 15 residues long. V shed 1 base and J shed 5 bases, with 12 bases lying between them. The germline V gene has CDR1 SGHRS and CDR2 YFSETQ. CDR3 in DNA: TGCGCCAGCAGCTTGATAGCAGGGAGGACCGGGGAGCTGTTTTTT. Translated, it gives CASSLIAGRTGELFF.

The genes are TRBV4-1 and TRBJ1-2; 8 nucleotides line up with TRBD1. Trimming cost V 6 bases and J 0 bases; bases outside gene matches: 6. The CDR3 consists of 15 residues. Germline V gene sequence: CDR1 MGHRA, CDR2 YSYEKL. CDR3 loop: CASRGQVGANYGYTF. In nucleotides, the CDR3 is TGCGCCAGCAGGGGACAGGTAGGGGCTAACTATGGCTACACCTTC.

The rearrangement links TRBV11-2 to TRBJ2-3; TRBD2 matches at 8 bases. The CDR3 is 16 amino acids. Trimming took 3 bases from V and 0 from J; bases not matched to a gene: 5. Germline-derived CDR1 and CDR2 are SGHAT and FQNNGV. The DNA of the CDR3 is TGTGCCAGCAGCTTGACTAGCGACGCTAGCACAGATACGCAGTATTTT. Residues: CASSLTSDASTDTQYF.

The CDR3 DNA reads TGTGCCAGCAGCTTAACCGGGACAGGGCATTCGACTAACTATGGCTACACCTTC. Residues: CASSLTGTGHSTNYGYTF. V and J are TRBV7-2 and TRBJ1-2, with 9 bases identical to TRBD1. The CDR3 runs 18 residues. Trimming took 2 bases from V and 0 from J; bases not matched to a gene: 10. Germline V gene sequence: CDR1 SGHTA, CDR2 FQGNSA. The full variable domain, in which reference TRBV7-2 and TRBJ1-2 provide the parts outside the CDR3, is GAGVSQSPSNKVTEKGKDVELRCDPISGHTALYWYRQSLGQGLEFLIYFQGNSAPDKSGLPSDRFSAERTGGSVSTLTIQRTQQEDSAVYLCASSLTGTGHSTNYGYTFGSGTRLTVV.

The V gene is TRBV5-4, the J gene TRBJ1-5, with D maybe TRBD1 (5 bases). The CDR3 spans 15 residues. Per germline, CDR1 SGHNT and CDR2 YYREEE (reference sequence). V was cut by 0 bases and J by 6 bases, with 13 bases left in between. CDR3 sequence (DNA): TGTGCCAGCAGCTTGGATCCAGGGCAAGGTCAGCCCCAGCATTTT. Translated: CASSLDPGQGQPQHF.

Here the CDR3 reads CASSLSGNSYEQYF. In DNA, the CDR3 is TGTGCCAGCAGTTTATCGGGGAACTCCTACGAGCAGTACTTC. This chain joins TRBV27 and TRBJ2-7; D is undetermined. The CDR3 runs to 14 residues. Looked up from germline, CDR1 is MNHEY and CDR2 is SMNVEV (reference sequence). V was cut by 0 bases and J by 0 bases, with 6 bases left in between.